The text below deals with one T cell receptor beta chain. Antigen: not known. This specimen belongs to a study of T cells in localized non-small cell lung cancer. Study-wide points: The study detected a median roughly 57 of the top 100 tumor clones in adjacent lung. A single tumor region was sequenced, leaving heterogeneity possible. Patients showing higher blood T cell density tended to see longer overall survival.

The method was immunoSEQ multiplex PCR; TCRdb's version includes in-frame clones alone and lacks a portion of them. This sample has approximately 54,000 clones; around 81% occur once, and the top ten carry about 20%. Germline CDR1 and CDR2: SGHDN and FVKESK. The CDR3 sequence is 12 residues long. With 0 bases removed from V and 8 bases from J, the gap between germline ends came to 7 bases. This rearrangement joins TRBV14 to TRBJ1-2, with D possibly TRBD1 on 5 matching bases. The source of this sequence is a female donor aged 60 or older with stage II squamous cell lung carcinoma. The source material was peripheral blood, sampled before any cancer treatment. The CDR3 nucleotides are TGTGCCAGCAGCCAAGACAGGGAAGGCTACACCTTC. It specifies CASSQDREGYTF.